A single sample is the source of the 2 T cell receptor beta chains below, sequenced in a study of Ad26.COV2.S vaccination and SARS-CoV-2 variants. TCRdb's table, derived via immunoSEQ multiplex PCR, lists solely in-frame clones and lacks some. The sample records around 270,000 clones, roughly 87% being singletons. Treatment: around 19 received Ad26.COV2.S at low or high dose, single or two shots; several received placebo; per-sample allocation not given. The investigators took samples on day 63 after the first vaccine or placebo injection. The input for sequencing was peripheral blood, taken in a trial of Ad26.COV2.S vaccine versus placebo. Every receptor here comes from a person aged 18-65 years who received the Ad26.COV2.S COVID-19 vaccine or a placebo.

The rearrangement joins TRBV4-2 to TRBJ2-4; 8 bases line up with TRBD2. V shed 0 bases and J 9 bases; nucleotides not matched to a gene: 10. The V gene's germline CDR1 is LGHNA and CDR2 YNFKEQ. CDR3 length equals 16 residues. CDR3 DNA sequence: TGTGCCAGCAGCCAAGAAATGGGGACTAGAGCTTCCATTCAGTACTTC. It translates to CASSQEMGTRASIQYF.

CDR3 in DNA: TGTGCCAGCAGCCAACCCGGGACTAGCGGGTCCACTAGCACAGATACGCAGTATTTT. It codes for CASSQPGTSGSTSTDTQYF. The chain is built from TRBV4-2 and TRBJ2-3; 12 bases map to TRBD2. Per the germline V gene, CDR1 is LGHNA and CDR2 is YNFKEQ. This CDR3 comprises 19 residues. Unmatched junction bases numbered 9, after V lost 2 bases and J lost 0 bases.